The 20 T cell receptor beta chains below all came from one sample that was sequenced in a study of B cell selection in AIRE deficiency. Conventional CD4 T cells were sorted as CD4+CD127+ cells. Generated by immunoSEQ multiplex PCR, the TCRdb table keeps only in-frame clones and is missing some. The sample yields around 19,000 clones, roughly 97% seen once. Material for sequencing was conventional CD4+ T cells sorted from PBMCs. These receptor sequences come from a human donor with AIRE deficiency.

V gene TRBV18 combines with J gene TRBJ1-2; tentatively, D is TRBD1 (5 bases). Germline V gene data show CDR1 as KGHSH and CDR2 as LQKENI. V was trimmed by 2 bases and J by 5 bases, leaving 15 bases between them. The CDR3 runs 15 residues. The CDR3 here is CASSPNVDTPYGYTF. CDR3 bases: TGTGCCAGCTCACCAAACGTGGACACCCCTTATGGCTACACCTTC.

The genes are TRBV5-6 and TRBJ2-5; 7 bases are a match to TRBD2. V gave up 0 bases and J gave up 5 bases; unmatched junction bases: 1. This CDR3 region has 13 residues. Germline CDR1 and CDR2: SGHDT and YYEEEE. The CDR3 nucleotides are TGTGCCAGCAGCTTGGGTAGCGGGGAGACCCAGTACTTC. Translating it yields CASSLGSGETQYF.

V and J are TRBV6-4 and TRBJ2-1, with TRBD1 as a possible D gene (8 bases). This CDR3 has 15 residues. The germline CDR1 and CDR2 sequences are MRHNA and SNTAGT. Trimming took 0 bases from V and 6 from J, leaving 12 bases between them. The CDR3 DNA reads TGTGCCAGCAGTGACTCCTACAGGGGGGGCAATGAGCAGTTCTTC. The encoded protein is CASSDSYRGGNEQFF.

The rearrangement joins TRBV11-3 to TRBJ1-4, with 9 bases fitting TRBD1. This CDR3 has 16 residues. With V trimmed by 1 base and J by 8 bases, 8 bases remained unmatched. Germline CDR1 reads SGHNT; CDR2 reads YENEEA. CDR3 DNA sequence: TGTGCCAGCAGCTTAGGTGGGGACAGGGAAGAGGAAAAACTGTTTTTT. It encodes CASSLGGDREEEKLFF. The full variable domain, rest sourced from reference TRBV11-3 and TRBJ1-4, is EAGVVQSPRYKIIEKKQPVAFWCNPISGHNTLYWYLQNLGQGPELLIRYENEEAVDDSQLPKDRFSAERLKGVDSTLKIQPAELGDSAVYLCASSLGGDREEEKLFFGSGTQLSVL.

The chain carries TRBV6-6 and TRBJ1-4; tentative D call: TRBD1 (6 bases). V was clipped by 10 bases and J by 7 bases, with 25 bases between them. The CDR3 consists of 16 residues. From germline, CDR1 is MNHNY and CDR2 SVGAGI (reference sequence). The CDR3, as DNA: TGTGCCACCTACCCCTATCAAGGGGGTCGAGGTGAAAAACTGTTTTTT. It translates to CATYPYQGGRGEKLFF.

This rearrangement joins TRBV7-3 to TRBJ2-5, with D hard to call. The CDR3 runs to 13 residues. V lost 5 bases, J lost 4 bases, and 11 bases lay in between. Germline loops: CDR1 SGHTA, CDR2 FQGTGA. CDR3 nucleotides: TGTGCCAGCAGCCCCCGTTTTTCAGAGACCCAGTACTTC. Its protein is CASSPRFSETQYF. Based on the CDR3 plus reference TRBV7-3 and TRBJ2-5, the full variable domain is GAGVSQTPSNKVTEKGKYVELRCDPISGHTALYWYRQSLGQGPEFLIYFQGTGAADDSGLPNDRFFAVRPEGSVSTLKIQRTERGDSAVYLCASSPRFSETQYFGPGTRLLVL.

This chain connects TRBV5-4 to TRBJ2-7; tentatively, D is TRBD2 (6 bases). This CDR3 is 15 amino acids long. Trimming pared 4 bases from V and 1 base from J, leaving 15 bases between. CDR1 and CDR2 from the germline V gene are SGHNT and YYREEE (reference sequence). CDR3 bases: TGTGCCAGCAGCCCGAGATCCGGGACTTCCTACGAGCAGTACTTC. As protein: CASSPRSGTSYEQYF.

V usage is TRBV6-5 and J usage is TRBJ2-5; D unresolved. Trimming removed 2 bases from V and 3 bases from J, with 4 bases in between. The CDR3 loop spans 12 amino acids. Germline values: CDR1 MNHEY, CDR2 SVGAGI. The chain's CDR3 is CASSYGEETQYF. CDR3 nucleotides: TGTGCCAGCAGTTACGGGGAAGAGACCCAGTACTTC.

Only one count was recorded for this clone. Here the CDR3 DNA reads TGTGCCAGCAGCCAAGACTTCGGGACTAGCGGGAGGGGCAATGAGCAGTTCTTC. As protein: CASSQDFGTSGRGNEQFF. The rearrangement links TRBV4-2 to TRBJ2-1; TRBD2 matches 16 bases. The CDR3 extends over 18 amino acids. Unmatched junction bases numbered 5, after V lost 0 bases and J lost 6 bases. Germline CDR1 reads LGHNA; CDR2 reads YNFKEQ.

The chain employs TRBV4-2 and TRBJ1-4; D gene unclear. Germline V gives CDR1 LGHNA, CDR2 YNFKEQ. The CDR3 extends over 16 amino acids. V was pared by 7 bases and J by 4 bases, with 19 bases between. In nucleotides, the CDR3 is TGTGCCAGCACCAAGAAACCGGGAACCAGTAATGAAAAACTGTTTTTT. The encoded protein is CASTKKPGTSNEKLFF.

This chain joins TRBV19 and TRBJ2-5; 14 bases fit TRBD2. TRBJ2-7 explains the end of the DNA better; the J call may be wrong. The CDR3 loop spans 17 amino acids. The germline V gene encodes CDR1 LNHDA and CDR2 SQIVND (reference sequence). This CDR3 is CASSGGLAGVRKVEQYF. The DNA of the CDR3 is TGTGCCAGTAGTGGGGGACTAGCGGGAGTTCGGAAGGTCGAGCAGTACTTC.

The chain employs TRBV6-6 and TRBJ2-7, with D possibly called TRBD1 or TRBD2 (6 bases each). The germline V and J ends were trimmed by 0 bases and 3 bases, with 9 bases remaining between them. The germline V gene has CDR1 MNHNY and CDR2 SVGAGI (reference sequence). The CDR3 length is 14 residues. The DNA of the CDR3 is TGTGCCAGCAGTTACTCGGGGGGCCACTACGAGCAGTACTTC. Translating gives CASSYSGGHYEQYF.

The chain uses TRBV6-6 and TRBJ1-4; tentatively, D is TRBD1 (6 bases). CDR1 is MNHNY and CDR2 is SVGAGI in the germline V gene (reference sequence). There are 16 residues in the CDR3. Deletions cut 6 bases from V and 5 bases from J, with 19 bases between. The CDR3 bases are TGTGCCAGCAGCTCTATACCTTGGAGGGGGAATGAAAAACTGTTTTTT. Protein sequence: CASSSIPWRGNEKLFF.

V gene TRBV5-1 combines with J gene TRBJ1-2; D is undetermined. V lost 0 bases, J lost 8 bases, and 14 bases lay in between. Germline loops: CDR1 SGHRS, CDR2 YFSETQ. The CDR3 runs to 14 residues. The CDR3 DNA follows: TGCGCCAGCAGCTTGGTGGCCGGAGCCGTGGGCTACACCTTC. The encoded protein is CASSLVAGAVGYTF.

This clone has a single count. This chain links TRBV28 with TRBJ1-2; D is ambiguous. The germline CDR1 and CDR2 sequences are MDHEN and SYDVKM. This CDR3 has 14 amino acids. The V end was cut by 2 bases, the J end by 4 bases, with 11 bases between. This chain's CDR3 is CASSLAIFVYGYTF. The CDR3 nucleotides are TGTGCCAGCAGTTTAGCCATCTTCGTCTATGGCTACACCTTC.

The chain links TRBV6-5 to TRBJ1-5; D might be TRBD1 (5 bases). V shed 8 bases and J shed 0 bases, with 14 bases lying between them. Germline V CDR1 and CDR2: MNHEY, SVGAGI. The CDR3 contains 15 residues. As DNA, the CDR3 is TGTGCCAGCTTACCCCGACAGTTTAGCAATCAGCCCCAGCATTTT. This sequence encodes CASLPRQFSNQPQHF.

This chain joins TRBV9 and TRBJ2-7; TRBD1 or TRBD2 may be the D gene (6 bases each). CDR1 is SGDLS, CDR2 YYNGEE, per germline. With 0 bases removed from V and 3 bases from J, the gap between germline ends came to 13 bases. CDR3 length: 15 residues. The CDR3 region is CASSVGSEGDYEQYF. The DNA for the CDR3 is TGTGCCAGCAGCGTAGGGTCGGAGGGGGACTACGAGCAGTACTTC.

V usage is TRBV7-8 and J usage is TRBJ2-5; TRBD1 matches 7 bases. Germline V lookup: CDR1 SGHVS, CDR2 FQNEAQ. The trim removed 6 bases at V and 5 bases at J, leaving 15 bases unmatched. The CDR3 spans 16 residues. The CDR3 spells CASSPRTDRDWETQYF. In DNA form, the CDR3 reads TGTGCCAGCAGTCCCCGAACTGACAGGGATTGGGAGACCCAGTACTTC.

The V gene is TRBV19, the J gene TRBJ2-5; tentative D call: TRBD1 (5 bases). Germline CDR1 is LNHDA and CDR2 is SQIVND (reference sequence). V shed 6 bases and J shed 6 bases, with 14 bases lying between them. CDR3 length: 13 residues. The CDR3 sequence is CASRGPSMKTQYF. The CDR3 DNA reads TGTGCCAGTAGGGGGCCGAGTATGAAGACCCAGTACTTC.

The chain joins TRBV29-1 to TRBJ1-5; D is undetermined. Germline V gene lookup returns CDR1 SQVTM and CDR2 ANQGSEA. The CDR3 extends over 13 amino acids. V was pared by 7 bases and J by 6 bases, with 16 bases between. The DNA of the CDR3 is TGCAGCGCTAAAACGGGTCAAAGTCAGCCCCAGCATTTT. It codes for CSAKTGQSQPQHF.